A selection of T cell receptor beta chains follows, all from one sample in a study of blood T cell repertoires in COVID-19. The assay was immunoSEQ multiplex PCR, and TCRdb's table has in-frame clones only and misses some. This table holds around 270,000 clones, roughly 91% found once. Sequenced sample: peripheral blood. Receptors were obtained from a man aged 25-45 years with acute or convalescent COVID-19. CDR3s include the opening cysteine and the closing phenylalanine or tryptophan. The D gene is left open where the match is weak. Not all rows give a size; the values are once, few, many and, for expanded clones, a class.

>.|.|TRBV27|TRBJ2-3
CASSILDRASWDTQYF
.
>.|.|TRBV5-1|TRBJ1-1
CASSPGQTFEAFF
TGCGCCAGCAGCCCCGGACAGACATTTGAAGCTTTCTTT
>.|.|TRBV14|TRBJ2-1
CASSQAGEVAYNEQFF
TGTGCCAGCAGCCAAGCGGGAGAAGTGGCCTACAATGAGCAGTTCTTC
>.|TRBD2|TRBV3-1/TRBV3-2|TRBJ2-2
CASSQEWLAGDTGELFF
TGTGCCAGCAGCCAAGAATGGCTAGCGGGAGATACCGGGGAGCTGTTTTTT
>.|TRBD1|TRBV28|TRBJ2-5
CASSPPGTGVETQYF
TGTGCCAGCAGTCCACCCGGGACAGGGGTCGAGACCCAGTACTTC
>.|.|TRBV18|TRBJ1-5
CASSPALSNQPQHF
TGTGCCAGCTCCCCCGCACTTAGCAATCAGCCCCAGCATTTT
>.|TRBD2|TRBV7-9|TRBJ2-1
CASSLDGLAGGWVFF
TGTGCCAGCAGCTTAGATGGACTAGCGGGAGGGTGGGTGTTCTTC
>.|TRBD1|TRBV5-1|TRBJ1-1
CASSPLHRQGADHTEAFF
TGCGCCAGCAGTCCCCTTCACCGACAGGGGGCGGATCACACTGAAGCTTTCTTT
>.|.|TRBV7-2|TRBJ2-1
CASSLRGRDHEQFF
TGTGCCAGCAGCCTCAGGGGAAGGGACCATGAGCAGTTCTTC
>.|TRBD2|TRBV6-5|TRBJ2-3
CASSFGGGTDTQYF
TGTGCCAGCAGTTTCGGGGGGGGCACAGATACGCAGTATTTT
>.|TRBD1|TRBV5-4|TRBJ2-4
CASSLGQGVTWYF
TGTGCCAGCAGTTTGGGACAGGGGGTTACCTGGTACTTC
>.|TRBD1|TRBV28|TRBJ2-1
CASSLLETGDIYNEQFF
TGTGCCAGCAGTTTACTGGAGACAGGGGATATCTACAATGAGCAGTTCTTC
>.|.|TRBV7-2|TRBJ2-5
CASSLVYRAVQETQYF
TGTGCCAGCAGCTTAGTTTACAGGGCCGTCCAAGAGACCCAGTACTTC
>.|.|TRBV4-1|TRBJ2-7
CASSQDQTSMGPYEQYF
TGCGCCAGCAGCCAAGATCAAACTAGCATGGGTCCCTACGAGCAGTACTTC
>.|.|TRBV4-1|TRBJ1-1
CASSQGARQANTEAFF
TGCGCCAGCAGCCAAGGGGCCCGACAGGCGAACACTGAAGCTTTCTTT
>.|TRBD1|TRBV5-5|TRBJ2-4
CASSPGTGGAYIQYF
TGTGCCAGCAGCCCCGGGACAGGGGGCGCCTACATTCAGTACTTC
>once|.|TRBV10-1|TRBJ1-6
CASRGLFGNNSPLHF
TGCGCCAGCAGGGGTTTGTTCGGGAATAATTCACCCCTCCACTTT
>.|.|TRBV15|TRBJ2-2
CATSREIGTGELFF
TGTGCCACCAGCAGAGAGATCGGGACCGGGGAGCTGTTTTTT
>.|.|TRBV7-8|TRBJ1-5
CASSLARWTDSNQPQHF
TGTGCCAGCAGCTTAGCGCGATGGACAGATAGCAATCAGCCCCAGCATTTT
>.|.|TRBV28|TRBJ1-5
CASNRALGGQPQHF
TGTGCCAGCAACAGGGCGCTAGGGGGTCAGCCCCAGCATTTT
>.|.|TRBV5-1|TRBJ2-5
CASSLEGAQETQYF
TGCGCCAGCAGCTTGGAAGGGGCGCAAGAGACCCAGTACTTC
>.|TRBD1|TRBV5-5|TRBJ2-1
CASSLGQGLRNEQFF
TGTGCCAGCAGCCTGGGACAGGGATTGCGGAATGAGCAGTTCTTC
>.|TRBD1|TRBV2|TRBJ1-2
CASSSRTGGTGYTF
TGTGCCAGCAGTTCCCGGACAGGGGGCACTGGCTACACCTTC
>.|TRBD1|TRBV19|TRBJ1-5
CASSIRGQGSQPQHF
TGTGCCAGTAGTATAAGGGGACAGGGGAGTCAGCCCCAGCATTTT
>.|.|TRBV19|TRBJ2-3
CASRDRLGVGYVTQYF
TGTGCCAGTAGGGACCGATTAGGGGTTGGTTACGTTACGCAGTATTTT
>.|TRBD1|TRBV19|TRBJ1-5
CASSNEGAQPQHF
TGTGCCAGTAGTAACGAGGGGGCTCAGCCCCAGCATTTT
>.|TRBD1|TRBV18|TRBJ2-6
CASSEQGRRSSGANVLTF
TGTGCCAGCTCCGAACAGGGGCGGCGAAGCTCTGGGGCCAACGTCCTGACTTTC
>.|.|TRBV4-1|TRBJ1-1
CASSQERNLGTEAFF
TGCGCCAGCAGCCAAGAAAGGAATCTAGGCACTGAAGCTTTCTTT
>.|.|TRBV28|TRBJ1-5
CASRGRWGTVANQPQHF
TGTGCCAGCAGAGGGCGGTGGGGCACAGTCGCAAATCAGCCCCAGCATTTT
>.|TRBD2|TRBV18|TRBJ2-1
CASSPLGLAEYNEQFF
TGTGCCAGCTCACCACTGGGACTAGCGGAGTACAATGAGCAGTTCTTC
>.|TRBD1|TRBV30|TRBJ1-6
CAWTRGDGTSYNSPLHF
TGTGCCTGGACCAGGGGGGACGGGACCTCCTATAATTCACCCCTCCACTTT
>.|TRBD1|TRBV4-2|TRBJ1-6
CASSQEGQGGGSPLHF
TGTGCCAGCAGCCAAGAAGGACAGGGGGGCGGTTCACCCCTCCACTTT
>.|TRBD1|TRBV3-1/TRBV3-2|TRBJ1-6
CASSHGQGQGSPLHF
TGTGCCAGCAGCCACGGACAGGGGCAGGGTTCACCCCTCCACTTT
>.|TRBD1|TRBV4-1|TRBJ2-2
CASSQSWTGGNTGELFF
TGCGCCAGCAGCCAATCCTGGACAGGGGGAAACACCGGGGAGCTGTTTTTT
>.|.|TRBV2|TRBJ1-6
CASTRRGIENSPLHF
TGTGCCAGCACCCGAAGGGGGATTGAGAATTCACCCCTCCACTTT
>.|TRBD1|TRBV5-6|TRBJ1-3
CASSFGQGARGNTIYF
TGTGCCAGCAGCTTCGGACAGGGGGCGCGTGGAAACACCATATATTTT
>.|TRBD1|TRBV11-2|TRBJ2-5
CASSLTRTGGQETQYF
TGTGCCAGCAGCTTAACTCGGACAGGGGGACAAGAGACCCAGTACTTC
>.|.|TRBV10-3|TRBJ1-2
CAISESSDYGYTF
TGTGCCATCAGTGAGTCCTCCGACTATGGCTACACCTTC
>.|TRBD1|TRBV3-1/TRBV3-2|TRBJ1-1
CASSPTDRGLNTEAFF
TGTGCCAGCAGCCCAACCGACAGGGGGCTTAACACTGAAGCTTTCTTT
>.|TRBD2|TRBV7-9|TRBJ2-7
CASSRSGRSTIYEQYF
TGTGCCAGCAGCAGGAGCGGGAGGTCAACTATCTACGAGCAGTACTTC
>.|.|TRBV27|TRBJ2-1
CASRSGGGAHLYITSYNEQFF
TGTGCCAGCAGATCCGGGGGTGGGGCCCACCTTTATATTACCTCCTACAATGAGCAGTTCTTC
>.|.|TRBV6-1|TRBJ1-1
CASSEARWNTEAFF
TGTGCCAGCAGTGAAGCCAGGTGGAACACTGAAGCTTTCTTT
>.|.|TRBV6-5|TRBJ1-2
CASSPAGFDYTF
TGTGCCAGCAGTCCTGCAGGGTTTGACTACACCTTC
>once|.|TRBV7-8|TRBJ1-1
CASSLARLRATNTEAFF
TGTGCCAGCAGCTTAGCGCGTCTGAGGGCAACGAACACTGAAGCTTTCTTT
>once|TRBD2|TRBV29-1|TRBJ2-7
CSVEEGGTSYEQYF
TGCAGCGTTGAAGAGGGGGGGACCTCCTACGAGCAGTACTTC
>.|TRBD1|TRBV5-8|TRBJ1-2
CASSLTGQVYGYTF
TGTGCCAGCAGCTTGACCGGACAGGTCTATGGCTACACCTTC
>.|TRBD1|TRBV7-9|TRBJ1-5
CASSASDRGLSQPQHF
TGTGCCAGCAGCGCCTCGGACAGGGGTCTCAGTCAGCCCCAGCATTTT
>.|TRBD1|TRBV2|TRBJ1-6
CASSEQGDAPLHF
TGTGCCAGCAGTGAACAGGGGGATGCACCCCTCCACTTT
>.|TRBD2|TRBV28|TRBJ2-4
CASSQLAGINIQYF
TGTGCCAGCAGTCAACTAGCGGGAATAAACATTCAGTACTTC
>.|.|TRBV2|TRBJ2-1
CASSEVRVSYNEQFF
TGTGCCAGCAGTGAGGTCAGGGTATCCTACAATGAGCAGTTCTTC
>.|.|TRBV28|TRBJ1-2
CASSLGGFYGYTF
TGTGCCAGCAGTTTAGGGGGGTTTTATGGCTACACCTTC
>once|TRBD1|TRBV15|TRBJ1-5
CATSRVDRGWSNQPQHF
TGTGCCACCAGCAGAGTGGACAGGGGTTGGAGCAATCAGCCCCAGCATTTT
>once|.|TRBV14|TRBJ1-1
CASSQDNMADEAFF
TGTGCCAGCAGCCAAGATAATATGGCAGATGAAGCTTTCTTT